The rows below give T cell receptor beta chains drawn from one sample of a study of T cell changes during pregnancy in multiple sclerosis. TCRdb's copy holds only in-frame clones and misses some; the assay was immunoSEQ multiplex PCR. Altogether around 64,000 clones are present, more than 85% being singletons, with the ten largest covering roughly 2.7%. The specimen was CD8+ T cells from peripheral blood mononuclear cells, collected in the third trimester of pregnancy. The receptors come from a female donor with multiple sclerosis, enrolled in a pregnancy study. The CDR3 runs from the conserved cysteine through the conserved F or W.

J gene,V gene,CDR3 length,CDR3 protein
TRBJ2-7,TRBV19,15,CASSIGAGSLYEQYF
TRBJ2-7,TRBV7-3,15,CASSDGTSGSDEQYF
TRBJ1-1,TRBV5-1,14,CASSLSSPGAEAFF
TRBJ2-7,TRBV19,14,CASSYGTGYYEQYF
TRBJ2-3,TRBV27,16,CASSPLTGTSTDTQYF
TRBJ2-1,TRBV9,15,CASSPRLAGVEEQFF
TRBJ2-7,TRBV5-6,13,CASSLGASYEQYF
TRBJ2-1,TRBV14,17,CASSQDPPAGVSHEQFF
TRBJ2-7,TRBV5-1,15,CASYDVTESSYEQYF
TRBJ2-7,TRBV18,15,CASSPDRTGAYEQYF
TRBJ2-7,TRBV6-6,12,CASGDSLGEQYF
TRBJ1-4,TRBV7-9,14,CASSHQGVGEKLFF
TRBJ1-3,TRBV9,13,CASMDSLESTIYF
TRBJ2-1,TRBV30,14,CAWIKLAGADEQFF
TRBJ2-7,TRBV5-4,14,CASSFGHGTYEQYF
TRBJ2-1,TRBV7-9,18,CASSPVTSGRDSYNEQFF
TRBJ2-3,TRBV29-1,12,CSVKGSTDTQYF
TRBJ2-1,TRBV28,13,CASSLNTVNEQFF
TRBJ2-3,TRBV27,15,CASSSLLAPTDTQYF
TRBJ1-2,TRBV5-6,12,CASSQQGRGYTF
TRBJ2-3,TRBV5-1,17,CASSFRRTSGRTDTQYF
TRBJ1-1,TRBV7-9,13,CASSLTGTDEAFF
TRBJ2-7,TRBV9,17,CASSPQPASGGSYEQYF
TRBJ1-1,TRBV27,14,CASSLPGGSTEAFF
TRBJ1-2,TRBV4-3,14,CASSQDLEGYGYTF
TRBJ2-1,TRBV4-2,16,CASSQGTSGSYNEQFF
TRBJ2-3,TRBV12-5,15,CASGLVIGGLDTQYF
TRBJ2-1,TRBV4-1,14,CASSQGQGADEQFF
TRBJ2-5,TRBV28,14,CASSPRQGWETQYF
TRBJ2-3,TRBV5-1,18,CASSLNPLDRGRSDTQYF
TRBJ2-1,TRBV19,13,CASSDSVNNEQFF
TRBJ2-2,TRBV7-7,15,CASSSGLGNTGELFF
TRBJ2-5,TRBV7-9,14,CASSPLAVQETQYF
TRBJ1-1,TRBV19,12,CASSIGGQGAFF
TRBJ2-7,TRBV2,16,CASSDPTSGRNHEQYF
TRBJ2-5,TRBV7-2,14,CASSLVLAGETQYF
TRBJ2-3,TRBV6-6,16,CASSSGLARSTDTQYF
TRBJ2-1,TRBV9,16,CASSAEIAGAYNEQFF
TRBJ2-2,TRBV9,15,CASSVGNGYTGELFF
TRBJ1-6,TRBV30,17,CAFEGGTGLGSNSPLHF
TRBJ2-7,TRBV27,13,CASSFDTDYEQYF
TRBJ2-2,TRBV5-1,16,CASSHIPTGVGGELFF
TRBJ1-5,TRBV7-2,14,CASSAGYSNQPQHF
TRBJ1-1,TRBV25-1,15,CASSELNTANTEAFF
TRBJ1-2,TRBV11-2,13,CASSFLNGVGYTF
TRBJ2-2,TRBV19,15,CASSLDRGFAGELFF
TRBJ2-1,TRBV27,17,CASSLGQGDQSYNEQFF
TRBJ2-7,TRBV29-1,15,CSVEGSGRAGYEQYF
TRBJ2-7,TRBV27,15,CASRLSGTGGAEQYF
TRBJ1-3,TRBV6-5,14,CASSSEAAGNTIYF
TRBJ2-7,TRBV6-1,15,CASNRWQGASYEQYF
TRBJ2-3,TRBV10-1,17,CASSDGTSGSETDTQYF